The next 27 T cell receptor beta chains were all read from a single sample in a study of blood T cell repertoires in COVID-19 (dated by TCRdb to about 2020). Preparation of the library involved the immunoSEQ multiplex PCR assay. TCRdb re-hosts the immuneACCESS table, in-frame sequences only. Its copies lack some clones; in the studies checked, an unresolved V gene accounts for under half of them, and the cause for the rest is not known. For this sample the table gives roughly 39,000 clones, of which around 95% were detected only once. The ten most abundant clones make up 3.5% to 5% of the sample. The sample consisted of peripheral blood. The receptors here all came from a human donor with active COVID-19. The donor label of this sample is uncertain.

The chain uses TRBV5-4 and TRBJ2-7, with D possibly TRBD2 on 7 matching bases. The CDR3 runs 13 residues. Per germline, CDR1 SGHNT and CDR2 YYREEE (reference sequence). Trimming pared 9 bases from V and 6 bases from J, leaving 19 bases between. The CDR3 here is CATEGMGGAEQYF. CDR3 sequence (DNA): TGTGCCACCGAAGGAATGGGGGGGGCCGAGCAGTACTTC.

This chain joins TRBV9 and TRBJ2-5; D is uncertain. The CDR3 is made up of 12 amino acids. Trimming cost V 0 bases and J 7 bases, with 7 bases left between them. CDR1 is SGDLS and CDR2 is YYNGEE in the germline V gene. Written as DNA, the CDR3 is TGTGCCAGCAGCGTAGCCGCGCTGACCCAGTACTTC. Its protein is CASSVAALTQYF.

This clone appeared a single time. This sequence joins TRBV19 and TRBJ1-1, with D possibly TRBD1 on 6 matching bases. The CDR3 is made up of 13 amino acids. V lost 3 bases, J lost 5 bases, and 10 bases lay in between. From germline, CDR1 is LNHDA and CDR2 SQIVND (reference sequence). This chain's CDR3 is CASSINRATEAFF. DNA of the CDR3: TGTGCCAGTAGTATTAACAGGGCAACTGAAGCTTTCTTT.

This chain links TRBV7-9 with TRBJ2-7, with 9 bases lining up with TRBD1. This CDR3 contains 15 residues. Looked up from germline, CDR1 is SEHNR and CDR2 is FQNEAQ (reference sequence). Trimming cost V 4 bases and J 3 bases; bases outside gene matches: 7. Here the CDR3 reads CASSSGTGFIYEQYF. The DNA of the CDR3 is TGTGCCAGCAGCTCCGGGACAGGGTTTATCTACGAGCAGTACTTC. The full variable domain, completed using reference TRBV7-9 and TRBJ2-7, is DTGVSQNPRHKITKRGQNVTFRCDPISEHNRLYWYRQTLGQGPEFLTYFQNEAQLEKSRLLSDRFSAERPKGSFSTLEIQRTEQGDSAMYLCASSSGTGFIYEQYFGPGTRLTVT.

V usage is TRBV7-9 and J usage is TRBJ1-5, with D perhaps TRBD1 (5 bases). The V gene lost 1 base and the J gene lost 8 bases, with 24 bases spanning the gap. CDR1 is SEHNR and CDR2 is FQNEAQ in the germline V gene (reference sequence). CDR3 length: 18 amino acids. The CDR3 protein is CASSLGFRQKGSFEPQHF. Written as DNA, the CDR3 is TGTGCCAGCAGCTTAGGCTTCAGACAGAAGGGGTCATTTGAGCCCCAGCATTTT.

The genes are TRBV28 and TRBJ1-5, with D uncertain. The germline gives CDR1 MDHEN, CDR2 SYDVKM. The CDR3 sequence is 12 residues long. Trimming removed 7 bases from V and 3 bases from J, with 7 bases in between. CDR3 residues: CASKENNQPQHF. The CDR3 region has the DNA TGTGCCAGCAAGGAGAACAATCAGCCCCAGCATTTT.

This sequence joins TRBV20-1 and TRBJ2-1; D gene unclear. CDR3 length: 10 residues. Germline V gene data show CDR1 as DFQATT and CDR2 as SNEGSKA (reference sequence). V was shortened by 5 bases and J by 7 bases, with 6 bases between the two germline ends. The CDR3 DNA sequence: TGCAGTGCTTTACATAATGAGCAGTTCTTC. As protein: CSALHNEQFF.

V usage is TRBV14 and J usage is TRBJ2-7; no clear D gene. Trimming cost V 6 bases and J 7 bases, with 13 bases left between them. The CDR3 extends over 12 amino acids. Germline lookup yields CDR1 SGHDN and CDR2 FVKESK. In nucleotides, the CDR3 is TGTGCCAGCAGTCCTTCCGGTCGGGAGCAGTACTTC. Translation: CASSPSGREQYF.

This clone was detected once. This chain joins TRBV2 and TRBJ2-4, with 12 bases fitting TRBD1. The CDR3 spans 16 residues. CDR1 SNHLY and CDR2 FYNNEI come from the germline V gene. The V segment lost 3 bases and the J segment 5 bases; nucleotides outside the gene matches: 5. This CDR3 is CASSDMGQGAENIQYF. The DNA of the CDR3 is TGTGCCAGCAGTGATATGGGACAGGGGGCGGAAAACATTCAGTACTTC.

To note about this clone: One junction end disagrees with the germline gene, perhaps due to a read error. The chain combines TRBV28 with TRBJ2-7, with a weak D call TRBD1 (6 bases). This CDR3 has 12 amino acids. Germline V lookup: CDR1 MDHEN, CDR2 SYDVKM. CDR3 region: CASSLEWSGQHF. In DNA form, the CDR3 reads TGTGCCAGCAGCCTTGAATGGTCAGGACAGCACTTC.

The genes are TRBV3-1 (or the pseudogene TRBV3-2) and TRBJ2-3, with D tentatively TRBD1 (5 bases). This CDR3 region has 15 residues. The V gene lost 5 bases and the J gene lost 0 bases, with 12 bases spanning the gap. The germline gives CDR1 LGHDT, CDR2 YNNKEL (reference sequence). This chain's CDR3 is CASSSRVGSTDTQYF. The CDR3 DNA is TGTGCCAGCAGCTCCAGGGTGGGGAGCACAGATACGCAGTATTTT.

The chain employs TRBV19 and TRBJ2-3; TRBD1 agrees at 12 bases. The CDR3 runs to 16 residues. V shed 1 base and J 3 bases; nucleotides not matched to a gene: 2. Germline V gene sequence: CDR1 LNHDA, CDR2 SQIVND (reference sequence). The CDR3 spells CASSIGGQGATDTQYF. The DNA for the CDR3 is TGTGCCAGTAGTATAGGGGGACAGGGGGCAACAGATACGCAGTATTTT.

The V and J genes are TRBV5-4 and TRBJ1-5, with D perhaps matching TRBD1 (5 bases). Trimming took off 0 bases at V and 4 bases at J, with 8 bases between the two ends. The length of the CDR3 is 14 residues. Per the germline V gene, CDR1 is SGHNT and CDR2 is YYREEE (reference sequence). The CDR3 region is CASSLEGRNQPQHF. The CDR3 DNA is TGTGCCAGCAGCTTGGAGGGGAGGAATCAGCCCCAGCATTTT.

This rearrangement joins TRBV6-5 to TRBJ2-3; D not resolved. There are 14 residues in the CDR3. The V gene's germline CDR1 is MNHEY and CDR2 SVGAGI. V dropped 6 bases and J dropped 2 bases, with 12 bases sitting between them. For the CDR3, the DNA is TGTGCCAGCAGACCCGACGGAGCCACAGATACGCAGTATTTT. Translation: CASRPDGATDTQYF.

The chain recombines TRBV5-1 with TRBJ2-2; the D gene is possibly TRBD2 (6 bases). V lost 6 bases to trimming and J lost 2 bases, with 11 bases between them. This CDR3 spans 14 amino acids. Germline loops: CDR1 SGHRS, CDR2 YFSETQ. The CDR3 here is CASTALANTGELFF. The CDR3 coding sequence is TGCGCCAGCACCGCACTAGCTAACACCGGGGAGCTGTTTTTT.

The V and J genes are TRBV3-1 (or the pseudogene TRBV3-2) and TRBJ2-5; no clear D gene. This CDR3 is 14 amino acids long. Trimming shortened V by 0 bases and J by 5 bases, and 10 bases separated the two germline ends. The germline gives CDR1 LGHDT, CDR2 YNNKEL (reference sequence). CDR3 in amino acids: CASSQDLFRETQYF. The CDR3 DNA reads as TGTGCCAGCAGCCAAGATTTATTCCGTGAGACCCAGTACTTC.

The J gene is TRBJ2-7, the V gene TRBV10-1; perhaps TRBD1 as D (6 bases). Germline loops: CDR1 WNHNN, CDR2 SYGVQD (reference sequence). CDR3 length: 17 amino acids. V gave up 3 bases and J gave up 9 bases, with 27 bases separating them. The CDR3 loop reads CASSDFESSGHQKGQYF. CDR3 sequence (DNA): TGCGCCAGCAGTGATTTCGAGAGTTCGGGACACCAAAAGGGGCAGTACTTC.

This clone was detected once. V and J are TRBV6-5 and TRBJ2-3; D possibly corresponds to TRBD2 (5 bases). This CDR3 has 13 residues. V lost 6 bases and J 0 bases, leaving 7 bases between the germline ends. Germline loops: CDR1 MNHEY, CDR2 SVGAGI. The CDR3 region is CASRGSSTDTQYF. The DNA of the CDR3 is TGTGCCAGCAGAGGGAGTAGCACAGATACGCAGTATTTT.

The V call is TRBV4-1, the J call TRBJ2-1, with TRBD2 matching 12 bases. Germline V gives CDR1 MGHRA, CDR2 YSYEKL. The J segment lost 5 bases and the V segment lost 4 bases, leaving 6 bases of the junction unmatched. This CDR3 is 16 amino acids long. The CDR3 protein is CASSLRTSGTHNEQFF. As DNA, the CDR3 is TGCGCCAGCAGCCTACGGACTAGCGGGACCCACAATGAGCAGTTCTTC.

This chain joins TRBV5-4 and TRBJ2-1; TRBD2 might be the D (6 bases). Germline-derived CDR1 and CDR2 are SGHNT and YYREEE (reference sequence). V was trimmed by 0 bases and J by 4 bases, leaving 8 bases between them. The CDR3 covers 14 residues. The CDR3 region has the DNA TGTGCCAGCAGCTTGGGGGACTTATACAATGAGCAGTTCTTC. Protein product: CASSLGDLYNEQFF.

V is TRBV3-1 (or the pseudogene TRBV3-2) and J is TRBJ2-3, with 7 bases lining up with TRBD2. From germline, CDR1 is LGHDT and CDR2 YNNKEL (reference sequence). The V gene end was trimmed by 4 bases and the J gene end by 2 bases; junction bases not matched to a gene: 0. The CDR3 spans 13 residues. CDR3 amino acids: CASSRDYTDTQYF. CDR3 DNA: TGTGCCAGCAGCCGGGACTACACAGATACGCAGTATTTT.

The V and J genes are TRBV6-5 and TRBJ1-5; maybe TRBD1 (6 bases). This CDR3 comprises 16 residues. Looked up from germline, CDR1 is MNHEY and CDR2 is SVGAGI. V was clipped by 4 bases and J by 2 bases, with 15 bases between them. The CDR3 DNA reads TGTGCCAGCAGTTCACGACAGGCGAACGGCAATCAGCCCCAGCATTTT. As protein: CASSSRQANGNQPQHF.

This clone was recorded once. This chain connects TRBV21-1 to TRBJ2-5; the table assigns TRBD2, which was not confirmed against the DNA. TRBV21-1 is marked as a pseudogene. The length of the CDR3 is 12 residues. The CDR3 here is CASSNLLETQYF. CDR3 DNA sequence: TGTGCCAGCAGCAACCTTCTTGAGACCCAGTACTTC.

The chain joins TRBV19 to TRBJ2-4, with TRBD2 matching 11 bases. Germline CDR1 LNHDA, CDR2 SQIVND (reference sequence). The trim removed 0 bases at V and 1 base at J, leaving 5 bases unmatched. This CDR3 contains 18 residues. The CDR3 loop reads CASSIETSGRWAKNIQYF. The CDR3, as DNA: TGTGCCAGTAGTATAGAAACTAGCGGGAGATGGGCCAAAAACATTCAGTACTTC.

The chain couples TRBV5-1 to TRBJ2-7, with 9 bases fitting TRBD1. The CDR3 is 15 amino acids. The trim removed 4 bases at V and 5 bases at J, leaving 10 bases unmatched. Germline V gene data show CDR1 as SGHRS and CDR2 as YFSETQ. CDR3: CASSPGQGYSDEQYF. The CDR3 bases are TGCGCCAGCAGCCCGGGACAGGGCTATTCGGACGAGCAGTACTTC.

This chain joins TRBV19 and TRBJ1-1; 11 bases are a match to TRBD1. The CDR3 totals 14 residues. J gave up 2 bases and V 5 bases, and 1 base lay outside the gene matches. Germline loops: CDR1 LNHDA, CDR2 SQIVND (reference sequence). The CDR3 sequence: CASSRTGGNTEAFF. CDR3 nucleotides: TGTGCCAGTAGTCGGACAGGGGGCAACACTGAAGCTTTCTTT.

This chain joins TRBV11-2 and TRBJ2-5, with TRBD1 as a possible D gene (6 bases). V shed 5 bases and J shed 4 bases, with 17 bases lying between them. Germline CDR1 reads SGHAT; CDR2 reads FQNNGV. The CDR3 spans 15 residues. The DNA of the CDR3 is TGTGCCAGCAGCCCCTCAGGGGCTAGCCTAGAGACCCAGTACTTC. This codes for CASSPSGASLETQYF.